This is a list of T cell receptor beta chains from one sample in a study of CD8+ T cells in alopecia areata. Generated by immunoSEQ multiplex PCR, the TCRdb table keeps only in-frame clones and is missing some. The sample records a few hundred thousand clones, 35% to 45% being singletons. The source was CD4+ T cells sorted from blood, collected around week 31, from a patient treated with tofacitinib. The receptors come from a human donor with alopecia areata. Both conserved end residues are part of each CDR3. The D gene is left open where the match is weak. A row's size may be missing; if present it is once, few, many or a size class.

size: few; V: TRBV19; D: NA; J: TRBJ1-1; DNA: TGTGCCAGTAGTCCACGACAGCCTCTCAGGGGAAACACTGAAGCTTTCTTT; CDR3: CASSPRQPLRGNTEAFF
size: NA; V: TRBV29-1; D: TRBD1; J: TRBJ1-2; DNA: TGCAGCGCCTCCGACAGGGTGGGTGGCTACACCTTC; CDR3: CSASDRVGGYTF
size: NA; V: TRBV5-6; D: TRBD2; J: TRBJ2-1; DNA: TGTGCCAGCAGCTTGGTAGGACTAGCAAGTGGAGAGCAGTTCTTC; CDR3: CASSLVGLASGEQFF
size: NA; V: TRBV23-1; D: NA; J: TRBJ1-1; DNA: TGCGCCAGCAGTCAATCGGGGCAGGGGACTGAAGCTTTCTTT; CDR3: CASSQSGQGTEAFF
size: NA; V: TRBV14; D: NA; J: TRBJ1-4; DNA: TGTGCCAGCAGCCAAGATGTTAGGGGCCAACTGTTTTTT; CDR3: CASSQDVRGQLFF
size: NA; V: TRBV6-5; D: NA; J: TRBJ2-7; DNA: TGTGCCAGCAGTTACTCTACAGGGAAGGCCTACGAGCAGTACTTC; CDR3: CASSYSTGKAYEQYF
size: NA; V: TRBV5-1; D: NA; J: TRBJ2-1; DNA: TGCGCCAGCAGCTTGGGGTATGAGCAGTTCTTC; CDR3: CASSLGYEQFF
size: NA; V: TRBV5-6; D: NA; J: TRBJ2-7; DNA: TGTGCCAGCAGCTTGGGAACCTACGAGCAGTACTTC; CDR3: CASSLGTYEQYF
size: few; V: TRBV5-1; D: NA; J: TRBJ2-2; DNA: TGCGCCAGTATGGACAGCCCGAACACCGGGGAGCTGTTTTTT; CDR3: CASMDSPNTGELFF
size: NA; V: TRBV27; D: NA; J: TRBJ2-3; DNA: TGTGCCAGCAGTTTGGACGGGGTCCCCACAGATACGCAGTATTTT; CDR3: CASSLDGVPTDTQYF
size: NA; V: TRBV5-1; D: NA; J: TRBJ2-6; DNA: TGCGCCAGCAGCTTGGCGGGGACACCTGGGGCCAACGTCCTGACTTTC; CDR3: CASSLAGTPGANVLTF
size: NA; V: TRBV30; D: NA; J: TRBJ2-1; DNA: TGTGCCTGGAGTGAGGGGCAGGGGCCCTTTGGTGAGCAGTTCTTC; CDR3: CAWSEGQGPFGEQFF
size: NA; V: TRBV29-1; D: NA; J: TRBJ1-1; DNA: TGCAGCGTTGGGGGGGTCCTTGGCACTGAAGCTTTCTTT; CDR3: CSVGGVLGTEAFF
size: NA; V: TRBV29-1; D: NA; J: TRBJ1-1; DNA: TGCAGCGTCGGGGGCACCATGGGGGCTTTCTTT; CDR3: CSVGGTMGAFF
size: once; V: TRBV6-6; D: NA; J: TRBJ1-6; DNA: TGTGCCAGCAGTTTACCAGATTCACCCCTCCACTTT; CDR3: CASSLPDSPLHF
size: few; V: TRBV18; D: TRBD2; J: TRBJ2-7; DNA: TGTGCCAGCTCACCTCGACTAGCGGGAGAGCGGGACGAGCAGTACTTC; CDR3: CASSPRLAGERDEQYF
size: NA; V: TRBV30; D: NA; J: TRBJ1-3; DNA: TGTGCCTGGACAAAGAAGGAGGCTGGAAACACCATATATTTT; CDR3: CAWTKKEAGNTIYF
size: NA; V: TRBV7-9; D: NA; J: TRBJ2-5; DNA: TGTGCCAGCAGCTTAGCCCCAGGTCTCGAGAGGACCCAGTACTTC; CDR3: CASSLAPGLERTQYF
size: few; V: TRBV18; D: TRBD1; J: TRBJ2-7; DNA: TGTGCCAGCTCACCACCGACAGGGGTAAATCCCTACGAGCAGTACTTC; CDR3: CASSPPTGVNPYEQYF
size: NA; V: TRBV11-2; D: TRBD1; J: TRBJ2-7; DNA: TGTGCCAGCAGCCGCGACGCAGGGGGCTACGAGCAGTACTTC; CDR3: CASSRDAGGYEQYF
size: few; V: TRBV6-1; D: TRBD1; J: TRBJ2-7; DNA: TGTGCCAGCATCGTGCCAGGGGGCTACGAGCAGTACTTC; CDR3: CASIVPGGYEQYF
size: NA; V: TRBV30; D: TRBD1; J: TRBJ2-2; DNA: TGTGCCTGGAGTGCCTGGACAGGGGTCACCGGGGAGCTGTTTTTT; CDR3: CAWSAWTGVTGELFF
size: few; V: TRBV29-1; D: NA; J: TRBJ2-7; DNA: TGCAGCGTAATACAACAGGGAGCCCTCTACGAGCAGTACTTC; CDR3: CSVIQQGALYEQYF
size: few; V: TRBV6-5; D: NA; J: TRBJ1-1; DNA: TGTGCCAGCAGTTACTCTGTACTTGGGGGCCCGGAAGCTTTCTTT; CDR3: CASSYSVLGGPEAFF
size: many; V: TRBV14; D: NA; J: TRBJ2-5; DNA: TGTGCCAGCAGCCAAGATCCACTAGGTCGGGCCCAGTACTTC; CDR3: CASSQDPLGRAQYF
size: many; V: TRBV10-1; D: NA; J: TRBJ2-7; DNA: TGCGCCAGCAGTGATTCACAGGGCTACGAGCAGTACTTC; CDR3: CASSDSQGYEQYF
size: few; V: TRBV5-8; D: NA; J: TRBJ2-4; DNA: TGTGCCAGCAGCACCGGGGATACTTTAGCCAAAAACATTCAGTACTTC; CDR3: CASSTGDTLAKNIQYF
size: few; V: TRBV4-1; D: TRBD1; J: TRBJ1-3; DNA: TGCGCCAGCAGCCAAGAGGTCACCGGGACAGGTCAAAAGTGGGCTGGAAACACCATATATTTT; CDR3: CASSQEVTGTGQKWAGNTIYF
size: NA; V: TRBV5-1; D: TRBD1; J: TRBJ1-1; DNA: TGCGCCAGCAGCGGGGGGGACAGGCTGAACACTGAAGCTTTCTTT; CDR3: CASSGGDRLNTEAFF
size: NA; V: TRBV27; D: NA; J: TRBJ2-1; DNA: TGTGCCAGCAGTTTCAGGGGAGCAAGCTACAATGAGCAGTTCTTC; CDR3: CASSFRGASYNEQFF
size: NA; V: TRBV2; D: NA; J: TRBJ1-1; DNA: TGTGCCAGCAGTGACCAGGGAAGGAGCGCTGAAGCTTTCTTT; CDR3: CASSDQGRSAEAFF
size: few; V: TRBV29-1; D: NA; J: TRBJ2-1; DNA: TGCAGCGTTGAAGATCAGACCCACTACAATGAGCAGTTCTTC; CDR3: CSVEDQTHYNEQFF
size: few; V: TRBV7-9; D: NA; J: TRBJ1-1; DNA: TGTGCCAGCAGGAAGGCGGGGGTCATGAACACTGAAGCTTTCTTT; CDR3: CASRKAGVMNTEAFF
size: NA; V: TRBV5-1; D: TRBD1; J: TRBJ1-2; DNA: TGCGCCAGCAGCCCGGGGACAGCCGTTAACTATGGCTACACCTTC; CDR3: CASSPGTAVNYGYTF
size: NA; V: TRBV6-1; D: NA; J: TRBJ2-1; DNA: TGTGCCAGCACCGCGTGGGGCTCCTACAATGAGCAGTTCTTC; CDR3: CASTAWGSYNEQFF
size: few; V: TRBV4-1; D: NA; J: TRBJ2-1; DNA: TGCGCCAGCAGCCAATCGGCTAGCGTGCCGTACAGAGGGCAGTTCTTC; CDR3: CASSQSASVPYRGQFF
size: few; V: TRBV29-1; D: NA; J: TRBJ1-5; DNA: TGCAGCGTTGAAATACGTTTGCAGGGGTCGAGGGGCAATCAGCCCCAGCATTTT; CDR3: CSVEIRLQGSRGNQPQHF
size: few; V: TRBV7-4; D: NA; J: TRBJ1-5; DNA: TGTGCCAGCGGCTACTTTCCGGTACCCGGACGGAGCAATCAGCCCCAGCATTTT; CDR3: CASGYFPVPGRSNQPQHF
size: NA; V: TRBV5-6; D: NA; J: TRBJ1-2; DNA: TGTGCCAGCACCCGGGGGCGGGTCGTTGGCTACACCTTC; CDR3: CASTRGRVVGYTF
size: NA; V: TRBV2; D: NA; J: TRBJ1-2; DNA: TGTGCCAGCAGAGCAGCCGCAGGAGACCAAAGGGGCTACACCTTC; CDR3: CASRAAAGDQRGYTF
size: NA; V: TRBV29-1; D: TRBD2; J: TRBJ2-2; DNA: TGCAGCGTTGCAGCGGGACCCGGGGAGCTGTTTTTT; CDR3: CSVAAGPGELFF
size: NA; V: TRBV2; D: NA; J: TRBJ2-6; DNA: TGTGCCAGCCGCGACAGGTCTGGGGCCAACGTCCTGACTTTC; CDR3: CASRDRSGANVLTF
size: NA; V: TRBV5-1; D: TRBD2; J: TRBJ2-1; DNA: TGCGCCAGCAGCTTGGAACTAGCGCGGAATGAGCAGTTCTTC; CDR3: CASSLELARNEQFF
size: few; V: TRBV7-3; D: TRBD1; J: TRBJ1-5; DNA: TGTGCCAGCAGCTCGACAGGGAACCAGCCCCAGCATTTT; CDR3: CASSSTGNQPQHF
size: few; V: TRBV27; D: TRBD1; J: TRBJ1-1; DNA: TGTGCCAGCAGTCTCGCCGGGACAGGGCGAAGTCGGGGAGCTTTCTTT; CDR3: CASSLAGTGRSRGAFF